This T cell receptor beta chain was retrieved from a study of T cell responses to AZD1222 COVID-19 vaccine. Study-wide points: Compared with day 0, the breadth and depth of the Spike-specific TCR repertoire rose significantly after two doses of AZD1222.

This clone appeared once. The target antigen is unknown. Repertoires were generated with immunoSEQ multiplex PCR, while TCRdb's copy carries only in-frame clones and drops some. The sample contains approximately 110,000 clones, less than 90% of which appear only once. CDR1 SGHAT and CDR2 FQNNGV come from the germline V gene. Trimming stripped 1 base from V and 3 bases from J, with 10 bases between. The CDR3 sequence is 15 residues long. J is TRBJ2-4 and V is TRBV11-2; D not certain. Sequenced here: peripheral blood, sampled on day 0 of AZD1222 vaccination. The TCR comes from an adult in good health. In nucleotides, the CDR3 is TGTGCCAGCAGCTTAGGAACGTTTGGCAAAAACATTCAGTACTTC. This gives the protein CASSLGTFGKNIQYF.